Below, 30 T cell receptor beta chains from the same sample are listed, as sequenced in a study of shared clonotypes between healthy human individuals. Sequencing used immunoSEQ multiplex PCR; TCRdb keeps in-frame clones, though not all of them. In the table there are 1.5 million to 1.9 million clones, approximately 98% of which are singletons. The specimen was naive CD4+ T cells sorted from blood. Stated subset: CD45RA+ positively selected. All receptors come from a man younger than 40 in good health.

The chain employs TRBV10-2 and TRBJ2-1, with D possibly TRBD2 on 6 matching bases. This CDR3 contains 14 residues. V lost 6 bases and J 4 bases, leaving 13 bases between the germline ends. Germline lookup yields CDR1 WSHSY and CDR2 SAAADI. The CDR3 region is CASRLGLYYNEQFF. CDR3 in DNA: TGCGCCAGCAGACTTGGACTATATTACAATGAGCAGTTCTTC.

The chain employs TRBV27 and TRBJ1-5; the D is unclear. The germline gives CDR1 MNHEY, CDR2 SMNVEV (reference sequence). Trimming shortened V by 5 bases and J by 0 bases, and 17 bases separated the two germline ends. There are 17 residues in the CDR3. CDR3 sequence reads: CASSPSRVADSNQPQHF. DNA of the CDR3: TGTGCCAGCAGTCCCTCGCGGGTAGCCGATAGCAATCAGCCCCAGCATTTT.

This clone was seen once. The chain recombines TRBV10-3 with TRBJ2-5; TRBD2 is a possible D gene (6 bases). This CDR3 is 14 amino acids long. Between the trimmed V and J ends, which lost 4 bases and 3 bases, there was a span of 12 bases. Germline V CDR1 and CDR2: ENHRY, SYGVKD. Here the CDR3 DNA reads TGTGCCATCAGTGGTTCATCGGGAGAAGAGACCCAGTACTTC. The encoded protein is CAISGSSGEETQYF.

This chain uses TRBV5-1 with TRBJ1-1; a possible D gene is TRBD1 (5 bases). CDR1 and CDR2 from the germline V gene are SGHRS and YFSETQ. The CDR3 spans 15 residues. The V end was cut by 1 base, the J end by 1 base, with 11 bases between. CDR3 sequence (DNA): TGCGCCAGCAGCTTGTCGGGGGAGAAGAACACTGAAGCTTTCTTT. As protein: CASSLSGEKNTEAFF.

The chain links TRBV19 to TRBJ1-5; D may be TRBD1 (6 bases). Per the germline V gene, CDR1 is LNHDA and CDR2 is SQIVND (reference sequence). The V end lost 4 bases, the J end lost 0 bases, and 16 bases lay between the germline ends. This CDR3 spans 17 amino acids. The chain's CDR3 is CASSKNRAPYSNQPQHF. The CDR3 region has the DNA TGTGCCAGTAGTAAAAACAGGGCCCCCTATAGCAATCAGCCCCAGCATTTT.

This clone was seen many times. The J gene is TRBJ2-5, the V gene TRBV11-2; D unclear. This CDR3 is 15 amino acids long. V lost 5 bases and J lost 4, with 17 bases in between. The germline V gene has CDR1 SGHAT and CDR2 FQNNGV. The CDR3 nucleotides are TGTGCCAGCAGCCATATTTTCAGGCGGAGAGAGACCCAGTACTTC. Its protein is CASSHIFRRRETQYF.

This clone was counted once. The gene calls are TRBV6-5 and TRBJ2-1, with 8 bases aligning to TRBD2. This CDR3 spans 16 amino acids. The germline CDR1 and CDR2 sequences are MNHEY and SVGAGI. The trim removed 0 bases at V and 4 bases at J, leaving 5 bases unmatched. The CDR3 nucleotides are TGTGCCAGCAGTTACTCGAGAAGCGGGAGATACAATGAGCAGTTCTTC. This sequence encodes CASSYSRSGRYNEQFF.

The rearrangement links TRBV7-8 to TRBJ2-3; no firm D call. The ends were cut back, 5 bases at V and 2 bases at J, with 11 bases in the middle. CDR3 length equals 14 residues. The germline V gene has CDR1 SGHVS and CDR2 FQNEAQ. CDR3: CASSPEENTDTQYF. The CDR3 nucleotides read TGTGCCAGCAGCCCAGAGGAAAACACAGATACGCAGTATTTT. The whole variable domain, remainder taken from reference TRBV7-8 and TRBJ2-3, is GAGVSQSPRYKVAKRGQDVALRCDPISGHVSLFWYQQALGQGPEFLTYFQNEAQLDKSGLPSDRFFAERPEGSVSTLKIQRTQQEDSAVYLCASSPEENTDTQYFGPGTRLTVL.

This clone was found once. This sample also contains other DNA sequences that code for the same CDR3. This rearrangement joins TRBV28 to TRBJ2-7; D not resolved. Germline assignment: CDR1 MDHEN and CDR2 SYDVKM. The CDR3 consists of 13 residues. The V and J ends lost 5 bases and 2 bases respectively, with 10 bases between them. The CDR3 protein is CASSRSGPYEQYF. CDR3 bases: TGTGCCAGCAGTCGATCGGGCCCCTACGAGCAGTACTTC.

The J gene is TRBJ2-3, the V gene TRBV4-1; D is undetermined. CDR3 size: 12 residues. Germline CDR1 reads MGHRA; CDR2 reads YSYEKL. V lost 5 bases to trimming and J lost 6 bases, with 9 bases between them. The CDR3: CASSSIRDTQYF. In DNA, the CDR3 is TGCGCCAGCAGCAGCATACGGGATACGCAGTATTTT.

J is TRBJ2-7 and V is TRBV6-5; D possibly corresponds to TRBD1 (6 bases). The CDR3 sequence is 15 residues long. V was shortened by 6 bases and J by 3 bases, with 18 bases between the two germline ends. Germline V gives CDR1 MNHEY, CDR2 SVGAGI. CDR3 DNA: TGTGCCAGCAGGTACCTTCAGGGGACCGTCTACGAGCAGTACTTC. Translated: CASRYLQGTVYEQYF.

This chain uses TRBV2 with TRBJ2-7; D not resolved. The CDR3 contains 11 residues. Germline lookup yields CDR1 SNHLY and CDR2 FYNNEI. V lost 2 bases and J 7 bases, leaving 6 bases between the germline ends. In nucleotides, the CDR3 is TGTGCCAGCAGTGAAACCACGGAGCAGTACTTC. Translated, it gives CASSETTEQYF.

CDR3 protein: CASSTRLAGYNEQFF. The CDR3 nucleotides read TGTGCCAGCAGCACAAGACTAGCGGGGTACAATGAGCAGTTCTTC. The V and J genes are TRBV7-2 and TRBJ2-1; TRBD2 aligns across 11 bases. V shed 5 bases, J shed 4 bases, and the junction held 4 bases outside the gene matches. Germline CDR1 is SGHTA and CDR2 is FQGNSA. This CDR3 spans 15 amino acids.

This chain uses TRBV27 with TRBJ2-2; perhaps TRBD2 as D (5 bases). The CDR3 contains 14 residues. CDR1 and CDR2 from the germline V gene are MNHEY and SMNVEV (reference sequence). The ends were cut back, 5 bases at V and 5 bases at J, with 12 bases in the middle. CDR3 sequence (DNA): TGTGCCAGCAGTCCCCTGCGGGCTACCGGGGAGCTGTTTTTT. It is translated as CASSPLRATGELFF.

This chain uses TRBV30 with TRBJ2-1; tentative D call: TRBD2 (5 bases). The CDR3 spans 17 residues. Germline CDR1 and CDR2: GTSNPN and SVGIG (reference sequence). Trimming shortened V by 3 bases and J by 5 bases, and 23 bases separated the two germline ends. The CDR3 is CAWRRAVGLSGNNEQFF. CDR3 bases: TGTGCCTGGAGGCGAGCCGTTGGGTTATCGGGGAACAATGAGCAGTTCTTC.

This clone was counted a single time. V is TRBV27 and J is TRBJ1-2, with D unresolved. V was pared by 5 bases and J by 0 bases, with 13 bases between. The CDR3 totals 15 residues. CDR1 and CDR2 (germline): MNHEY, SMNVEV (reference sequence). CDR3 nucleotides: TGTGCCAGCAGTCTGCGACACGGCGCTAACTATGGCTACACCTTC. Its protein is CASSLRHGANYGYTF.

V usage is TRBV5-1 and J usage is TRBJ1-2; D is undetermined. With 4 bases removed from V and 6 bases from J, the gap between germline ends came to 13 bases. Germline V gives CDR1 SGHRS, CDR2 YFSETQ. The CDR3 is made up of 13 amino acids. For the CDR3, the DNA is TGCGCCAGCAGCCCGACTCATGAGGATGGCTACACCTTC. Translated: CASSPTHEDGYTF.

This clone came up once. V is TRBV7-2 and J is TRBJ2-3; D remains ambiguous. The CDR3 extends over 13 amino acids. Germline V lookup: CDR1 SGHTA, CDR2 FQGNSA. Deletions cut 5 bases from V and 2 bases from J, with 8 bases between. CDR3 region: CASSKQATDTQYF. CDR3 nucleotide sequence: TGTGCCAGCAGCAAGCAAGCCACAGATACGCAGTATTTT.

The V call is TRBV7-9, the J call TRBJ2-1; D is possibly TRBD2 (6 bases). Germline V gene data show CDR1 as SEHNR and CDR2 as FQNEAQ (reference sequence). Between the trimmed V and J ends, which lost 0 bases and 4 bases, there was a span of 19 bases. The CDR3 has 18 amino acids. CDR3 amino acids: CASSLAEGSTRDYNEQFF. Here the CDR3 DNA reads TGTGCCAGCAGCTTAGCGGAGGGCTCAACCCGGGATTACAATGAGCAGTTCTTC.

The chain has TRBV6-1 and TRBJ2-2, with 8 bases identical to TRBD1. The CDR3 length is 15 residues. The ends lost 7 bases at V and 0 bases at J; junction bases unmatched: 4. Germline CDR1 reads MNHNS; CDR2 reads SASEGT. The CDR3 here is CASTSTGANTGELFF. CDR3 nucleotides: TGTGCCAGCACTTCGACAGGGGCGAACACCGGGGAGCTGTTTTTT.

CDR3 in amino acids: CASSPGGSSYNEQFF. The CDR3 DNA sequence: TGTGCCAGCAGCCCTGGGGGGAGCTCCTACAATGAGCAGTTCTTC. J is TRBJ2-1 and V is TRBV14; D perhaps matches TRBD2 (6 bases). With 4 bases removed from V and 0 bases from J, the gap between germline ends came to 10 bases. The CDR3 consists of 15 residues. Per germline, CDR1 SGHDN and CDR2 FVKESK.

This sequence joins TRBV28 and TRBJ2-5, with 9 bases matching TRBD2. The germline gives CDR1 MDHEN, CDR2 SYDVKM. The CDR3 runs to 16 residues. Trimming at V came to 8 bases and at J to 5 bases, leaving 15 bases not matched to a gene. DNA for the CDR3: TGTGCCAGCGGAAACAGCGGGCGGGAGGGCCGGGAGACCCAGTACTTC. Its protein is CASGNSGREGRETQYF.

The V call is TRBV7-6, the J call TRBJ2-7, with TRBD1 matching over 9 bases. This CDR3 region has 15 residues. V trimming: 5 bases; J trimming: 2 bases; junction bases outside the gene matches: 7. Germline V gene sequence: CDR1 SGHVS, CDR2 FNYEAQ. The CDR3 protein is CASSPYRGPAYEQYF. In DNA, the CDR3 is TGTGCCAGCAGCCCGTACAGGGGGCCAGCCTACGAGCAGTACTTC.

The genes are TRBV6-5 and TRBJ2-4; D tentatively reads TRBD1 or TRBD2 (6 bases each). Germline CDR1 reads MNHEY; CDR2 reads SVGAGI. The CDR3 sequence is 15 residues long. V dropped 0 bases and J dropped 7 bases, with 13 bases sitting between them. The CDR3 nucleotides read TGTGCCAGCAGTTACTCTGGGGGGCGCGGGAACATTCAGTACTTC. Translated, it gives CASSYSGGRGNIQYF.

The chain uses TRBV6-5 and TRBJ2-7; 8 nucleotides agree with TRBD1. Germline V CDR1 and CDR2: MNHEY, SVGAGI. V was pared by 6 bases and J by 5 bases, with 12 bases of the junction left unmatched. This CDR3 region has 15 residues. The CDR3 spells CASRHTGTGRDEQYF. The CDR3 DNA follows: TGTGCCAGCAGGCACACCGGGACAGGTCGAGACGAGCAGTACTTC.

This chain links TRBV4-1 with TRBJ2-5; the match to TRBD1 covers 9 bases. Germline lookup yields CDR1 MGHRA and CDR2 YSYEKL. The CDR3 sequence is 16 residues long. The V segment lost 3 bases and the J segment 5 bases; nucleotides outside the gene matches: 10. The CDR3 nucleotides are TGCGCCAGCAGCCACAGTGTCAACAGGGGGCGGGAGACCCAGTACTTC. Translation: CASSHSVNRGRETQYF.

This chain connects TRBV5-1 to TRBJ2-7, with TRBD2 as a possible D gene (6 bases). This CDR3 is 13 amino acids long. Trimming shortened V by 4 bases and J by 5 bases, and 13 bases separated the two germline ends. CDR1 and CDR2 (germline): SGHRS, YFSETQ. The CDR3 nucleotides read TGCGCCAGCAGCGTCCGGGAGCTGAACGAGCAGTACTTC. Encoded protein: CASSVRELNEQYF.

This chain uses TRBV21-1 with TRBJ1-2. TRBV21-1 is a pseudogene segment. The CDR3 is 14 amino acids. Here the CDR3 DNA reads TGTGCCAGCAGCAAAGGTGGAGGCTACTATGGCTACACCTTC. This encodes CASSKGGGYYGYTF.

The genes are TRBV6-5 and TRBJ2-3; possible D gene TRBD2, 6 bases. Trimming cost V 1 base and J 0 bases, with 11 bases left between them. Germline CDR1 and CDR2: MNHEY and SVGAGI. The CDR3 is made up of 16 amino acids. CDR3 DNA sequence: TGTGCCAGCAGTTACTTCCCGGGGACTAGCACAGATACGCAGTATTTT. This sequence encodes CASSYFPGTSTDTQYF.

The rearrangement joins TRBV30 to TRBJ2-1; D perhaps matches TRBD2 (5 bases). CDR3 length: 15 amino acids. Germline V lookup: CDR1 GTSNPN, CDR2 SVGIG (reference sequence). Trimming took off 2 bases at V and 5 bases at J, with 16 bases between the two ends. The chain's CDR3 is CAWSIFPSSNNEQFF. The CDR3 DNA follows: TGTGCCTGGAGTATATTCCCCTCTAGCAACAATGAGCAGTTCTTC. The whole variable domain, remainder taken from reference TRBV30 and TRBJ2-1, is SQTIHQWPATLVQPVGSPLSLECTVEGTSNPNLYWYRQAAGRGLQLLFYSVGIGQISSEVPQNLSASRPQDRQFILSSKKLLLSDSGFYLCAWSIFPSSNNEQFFGPGTRLTVL.